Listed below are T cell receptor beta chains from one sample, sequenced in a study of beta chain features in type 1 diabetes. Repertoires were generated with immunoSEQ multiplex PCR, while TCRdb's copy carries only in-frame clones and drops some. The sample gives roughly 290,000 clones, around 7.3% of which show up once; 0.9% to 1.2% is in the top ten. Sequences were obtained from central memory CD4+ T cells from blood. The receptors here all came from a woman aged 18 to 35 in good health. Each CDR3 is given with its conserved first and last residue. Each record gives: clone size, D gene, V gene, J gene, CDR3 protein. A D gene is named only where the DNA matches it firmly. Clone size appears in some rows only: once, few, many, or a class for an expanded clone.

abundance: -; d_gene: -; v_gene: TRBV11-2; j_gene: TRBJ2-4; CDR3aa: CASSAAAEGKNIQYF
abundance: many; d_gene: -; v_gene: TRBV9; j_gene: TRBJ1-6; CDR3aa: CASSSHSSPLHF
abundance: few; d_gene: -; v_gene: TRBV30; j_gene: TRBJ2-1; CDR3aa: CAWSATDRNEQFF
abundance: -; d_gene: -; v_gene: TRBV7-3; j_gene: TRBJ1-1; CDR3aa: CASSLGGPDTEAFF
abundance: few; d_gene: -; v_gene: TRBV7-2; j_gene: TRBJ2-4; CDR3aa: CASSLVGLGVNIQYF
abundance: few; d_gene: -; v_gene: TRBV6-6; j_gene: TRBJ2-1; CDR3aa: CASSPDPSSYNEQFF
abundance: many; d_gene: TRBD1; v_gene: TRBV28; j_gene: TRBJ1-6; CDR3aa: CASRSFGEPGQGDYNSPLHF
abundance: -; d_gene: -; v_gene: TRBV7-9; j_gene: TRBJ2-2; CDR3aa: CASSLTREHHGELFF
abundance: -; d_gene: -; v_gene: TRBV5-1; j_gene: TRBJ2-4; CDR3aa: CASSLIPLAKNIQYF
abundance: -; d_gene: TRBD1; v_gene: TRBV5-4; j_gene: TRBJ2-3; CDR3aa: CASSQDRVSTDTQYF
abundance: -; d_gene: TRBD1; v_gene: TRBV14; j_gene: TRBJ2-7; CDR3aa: CASRGQGNEQYF
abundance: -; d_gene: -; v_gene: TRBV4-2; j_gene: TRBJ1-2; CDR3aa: CASSQADRSSNYGYTF
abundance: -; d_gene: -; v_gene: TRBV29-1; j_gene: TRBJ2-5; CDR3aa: CSVEKGNQETQYF
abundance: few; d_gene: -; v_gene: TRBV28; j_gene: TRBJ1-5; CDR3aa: CASGVPRDQPQHF
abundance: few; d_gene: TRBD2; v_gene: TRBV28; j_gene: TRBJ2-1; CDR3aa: CASSLAGGSGGALNEQFF
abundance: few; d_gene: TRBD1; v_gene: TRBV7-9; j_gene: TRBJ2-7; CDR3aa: CASSARDRREYEQYF
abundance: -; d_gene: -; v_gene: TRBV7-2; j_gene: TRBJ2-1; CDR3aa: CASSFRGPSYNEQFF
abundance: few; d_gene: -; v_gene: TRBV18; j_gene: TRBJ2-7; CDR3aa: CASSPARPEQYF
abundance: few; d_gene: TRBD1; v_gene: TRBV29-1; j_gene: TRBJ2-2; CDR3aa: CSADRGSGELFF
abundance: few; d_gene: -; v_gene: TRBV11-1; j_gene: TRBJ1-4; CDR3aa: CASSPRTTNEKLFF
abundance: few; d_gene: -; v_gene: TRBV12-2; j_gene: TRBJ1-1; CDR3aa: CASRLGGQSHLNSEAFF
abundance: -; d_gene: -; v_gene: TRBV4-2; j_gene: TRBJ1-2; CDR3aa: CASSREQDSNYGYTF
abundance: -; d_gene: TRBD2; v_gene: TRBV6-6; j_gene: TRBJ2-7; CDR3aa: CASSYMMTSGGYEQYF
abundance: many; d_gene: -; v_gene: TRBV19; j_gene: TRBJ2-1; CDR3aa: CASNGQTQQFF
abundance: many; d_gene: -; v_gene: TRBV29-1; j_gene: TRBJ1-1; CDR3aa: CSVAGLMNTEAFF
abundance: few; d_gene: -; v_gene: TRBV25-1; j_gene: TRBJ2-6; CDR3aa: CASSLGLSGANVLTF